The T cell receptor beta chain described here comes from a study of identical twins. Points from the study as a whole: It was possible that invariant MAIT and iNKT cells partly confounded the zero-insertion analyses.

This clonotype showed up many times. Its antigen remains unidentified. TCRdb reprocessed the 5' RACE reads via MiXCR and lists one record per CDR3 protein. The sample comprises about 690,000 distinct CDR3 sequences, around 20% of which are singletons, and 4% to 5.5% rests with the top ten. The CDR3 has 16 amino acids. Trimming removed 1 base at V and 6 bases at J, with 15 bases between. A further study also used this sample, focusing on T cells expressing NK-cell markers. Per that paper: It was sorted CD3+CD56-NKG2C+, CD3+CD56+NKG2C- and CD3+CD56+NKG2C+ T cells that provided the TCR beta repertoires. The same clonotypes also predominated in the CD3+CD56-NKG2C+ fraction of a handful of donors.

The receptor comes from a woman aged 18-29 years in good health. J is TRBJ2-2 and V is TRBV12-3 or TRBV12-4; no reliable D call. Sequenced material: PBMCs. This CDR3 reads CASSLDDWATPGELFF. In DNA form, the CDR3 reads TGTGCCAGCAGTTTAGACGACTGGGCCACCCCCGGGGAGCTGTTTTTT.